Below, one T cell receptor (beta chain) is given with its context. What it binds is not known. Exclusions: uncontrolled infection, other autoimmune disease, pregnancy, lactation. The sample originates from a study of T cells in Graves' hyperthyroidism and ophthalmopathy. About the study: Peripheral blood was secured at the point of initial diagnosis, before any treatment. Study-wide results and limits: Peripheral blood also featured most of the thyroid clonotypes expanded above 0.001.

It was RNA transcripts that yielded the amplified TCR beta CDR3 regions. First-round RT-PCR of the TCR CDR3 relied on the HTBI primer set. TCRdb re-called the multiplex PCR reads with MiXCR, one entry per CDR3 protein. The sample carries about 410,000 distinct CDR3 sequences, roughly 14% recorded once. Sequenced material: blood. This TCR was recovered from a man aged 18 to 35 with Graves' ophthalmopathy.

CDR3 residues: CASSYYSRTDTQYF. CDR3 sequence (DNA): TGTGCCAGCAGTTACTATTCACGCACAGATACGCAGTATTTT. This sequence joins TRBV6-5 and TRBJ2-3; D call uncertain. Germline CDR1 MNHEY, CDR2 SVGAGI. The length of the CDR3 is 14 residues. With 1 base removed from V and 1 base from J, the gap between germline ends came to 6 bases.